This T cell receptor beta chain was found in a study of a mutant IDH1 vaccine in newly diagnosed glioma. On the study more broadly: Sex distribution of treated patients was about 62% male and about 38% female; mean age was around 40 years.

From germline, CDR1 is SGHRS and CDR2 YFSETQ. The V gene lost 1 base and the J gene lost 5 bases, with 7 bases spanning the gap. The CDR3 totals 12 residues. Regarding time point: week 23, last vaccination. In the vaccine, a single dose held 300 ug of the mutant IDH1 20-mer peptide, along with topical imiquimod. Tumors from donors were new WHO grade 3 or 4 IDH1-mutant astrocytomas with ATRX loss. Comments on this clone: Its specificity is not known.

The assay was immunoSEQ multiplex PCR, and TCRdb's table has in-frame clones only and misses some. The sample consists of about 81,000 clones, 85% of them appearing once. The receptor comes from a man younger than 40 with glioma. Some clones in this sample may be carry-over from other donors' samples. The specimen comprised PBMCs, sampled from a glioma patient whose treatment included an IDH1 peptide vaccine. The chain recombines TRBV5-1 with TRBJ2-7; D is ambiguous. CDR3 in amino acids: CASSLPPNEQYF. As DNA, the CDR3 is TGCGCCAGCAGCTTGCCACCCAACGAGCAGTACTTC.